This T cell receptor (beta chain) derives from a study of T-cell memory formation after mild COVID-19 (dated by TCRdb to about 2021). With respect to the entire study: TCR sequence clusters from the two donors were found to be largely donor specific. In two donors, T-cell clones that expanded and contracted after mild COVID-19 were followed by sequencing TCRalpha and TCRbeta repertoires longitudinally. The cohort was made up of two young adult volunteers, one female and one male, who were previously healthy.

Summary of the overall study and its limitations: SARS-CoV-2 specificity was not confirmed for the second-wave clones peaking on day 37. The study covered only a couple of mild cases, and larger cohorts including severe cases with pre-infection samples were considered necessary. Some responding clones were detected in pre-infection memory, which suggested that pre-existing cross-reactive memory T cells had joined the SARS-CoV-2 response. Balanced CD4/CD8 phenotypes were observed for clones contracting from day 15 to 85, whereas a bias towards CD4+ was observed for a second wave of clones expanding from day 15 to 37. Contracting CD4+ clones were located mainly in the CM and EM memory subsets, whereas CD8+ clones were found to be enriched in EMRA.

Ficoll-Paque density gradient centrifugation was used to isolate PBMCs. The sequencer was an Illumina NovaSeq 6000. TCRalpha and TCRbeta cDNA libraries were built by 5'RACE with constant-segment primers, adding sample barcodes and unique molecular identifiers. Trizol reagent was used to extract RNA from every sample. Amplification of the libraries took two PCR steps, and the second step added a second sample barcode plus Illumina TruSeq adapters. Sequencing of the libraries was done on an Illumina NovaSeq, producing 2 x 150 bp paired-end reads. The authors processed their data as follows. The reads were demultiplexed and collapsed into UMI-guided consensus sequences using migec v1.2.7. Using mixcr v2.1.11, the UMI consensuses were aligned to TRA and TRB V and J templates and assembled into clonotypes. Expanded or contracted clonotypes were those called significant by both edgeR and NoisET, with noise models trained on biological replicates. For edgeR calls, the cutoffs were a false discovery rate-adjusted p below 0.01 and a log2 fold-change threshold of 1. As an exploratory analysis of dynamics, max-normalized trajectories of the 1000 most abundant clonotypes were examined with PCA combined with hierarchical clustering. The CD4 or CD8 phenotype of responding clones was assigned using the separately sequenced CD4+ and CD8+ repertoires. TCRdb reprocessing: public reads trimmed at Q25 with fastp, clones called with MiXCR, in-frame beta chains kept. One record per CDR3 amino acid sequence lists the most common genes and DNA. The V and J calls and clone size come from TCRdb's table, not from the authors' own analysis. The sample yields more than 150,000 distinct CDR3 sequences; approximately 18% were counted once. The ten top clones hold approximately 4% of the sample.

A word on this clonotype: Its target antigen remains unknown. No much larger clone exists at a distance of one base, and base qualities are not known.

This TCR was recovered from a young man who had mild COVID-19 (a few samples of this study predate the infection). The sample titles of this study are shuffled in the database, so cell type and time point are left out; the donor was told from shared clones. The sequenced material came from PBMCs or a T cell subset sorted from them (not recorded which).

The nucleotide sequence reads as follows: TGTGCCAGCAGCCCTCACCTAAACACAGATACGCAGTATTTT. This is translated as CASSPHLNTDTQYF. In this chain, TRBV7-9 is recombined with TRBJ2-3, with the D segment identity uncertain. Including the terminal cysteine and phenylalanine, the CDR3 comprises 14 residues. Kept here is only the CDR3 DNA, which spans 42 bases and is read in frame from base 1. Cut back by 5 bases and 2 bases, the V and J ends lie 11 bases apart. Via the germline V gene (reference sequence), CDR1 is SEHNR and CDR2 FQNEAQ.